Below, 7 T cell receptor beta chains from the same sample are listed, as sequenced in a study of cytotoxic CD8 clonotypes in ibrutinib-treated CLL. Libraries were prepared by immunoSEQ multiplex PCR; TCRdb keeps only in-frame clonotypes and omits some of them. The sample includes about 120,000 clones, under 70% of them seen just once. The source material was PBMCs, sampled after 24 months of ibrutinib treatment. The receptors stem from a human donor with chronic lymphocytic leukemia.

This clone showed up just a few times. This chain links TRBV18 with TRBJ1-3; no firm D call. In germline, CDR1 is KGHSH, CDR2 LQKENI. V lost 3 bases, J lost 4 bases, and 4 bases lay in between. This CDR3 is built from 12 residues. CDR3: CASSPRGNTIYF. DNA for the CDR3: TGTGCCAGCTCACCGCGAGGAAACACCATATATTTT. Variable domain in full (rest from reference TRBV18 and TRBJ1-3): NAGVMQNPRHLVRRRGQEARLRCSPMKGHSHVYWYRQLPEEGLKFMVYLQKENIIDESGMPKERFSAEFPKEGPSILRIQQVVRGDSAAYFCASSPRGNTIYFGEGSWLTVV.

This clone was picked up one time. V gene TRBV4-2 combines with J gene TRBJ1-1, with D unclear. This CDR3 spans 15 amino acids. V was pared by 4 bases and J by 2 bases, with 14 bases between. Germline V CDR1 and CDR2: LGHNA, YNFKEQ. As DNA, the CDR3 is TGTGCCAGCAGCCCAACCCCGGGAGCAAACACTGAAGCTTTCTTT. Encoded protein: CASSPTPGANTEAFF.

The chain combines TRBV14 with TRBJ1-1; D might be TRBD1 (6 bases). The CDR3 sequence is 14 residues long. CDR1 is SGHDN and CDR2 is FVKESK in the germline V gene. Trimming removed 1 base from V and 4 bases from J, with 10 bases in between. CDR3 sequence reads: CASSQAIRGTEAFF. The CDR3 nucleotides are TGTGCCAGCAGCCAAGCGATCAGGGGCACTGAAGCTTTCTTT. The full variable domain, in which reference TRBV14 and TRBJ1-1 provide the parts outside the CDR3, is EAGVTQFPSHSVIEKGQTVTLRCDPISGHDNLYWYRRVMGKEIKFLLHFVKESKQDESGMPNNRFLAERTGGTYSTLKVQPAELEDSGVYFCASSQAIRGTEAFFGQGTRLTVV.

The V gene is TRBV19, the J gene TRBJ2-2; unclear D gene. The germline V and J ends were trimmed by 3 bases and 7 bases, with 18 bases remaining between them. This CDR3 is built from 16 residues. In germline, CDR1 is LNHDA, CDR2 SQIVND (reference sequence). In DNA form, the CDR3 reads TGTGCCAGTAGTATTTTGAGGTCTAACCCCATCGGGGAGCTGTTTTTT. As protein: CASSILRSNPIGELFF.

This clone showed up just a few times. The rearrangement joins TRBV30 to TRBJ2-2; D is possibly TRBD1 or TRBD2 (5 bases each). CDR1 is GTSNPN and CDR2 is SVGIG in the germline V gene (reference sequence). The V and J ends lost 2 bases and 6 bases respectively, with 7 bases between them. CDR3 size: 12 residues. The CDR3 bases are TGTGCCTGGAGTTTGGGGGCCGGGGAGCTGTTTTTT. It specifies CAWSLGAGELFF.

This chain uses TRBV1 with TRBJ1-4; the D call of TRBD1 is as the table states it, not checked on the DNA. TRBV1 is flagged as a pseudogene. This CDR3 is built from 17 residues. CDR3 protein: CTSSQDWSDRGREKLFF. Here the CDR3 DNA reads TGCACCAGCAGCCAAGATTGGTCCGACAGGGGGCGGGAAAAACTGTTTTTT.

J is TRBJ2-1 and V is TRBV5-1, with D tentatively TRBD2 (6 bases). V gave up 1 base and J gave up 7 bases, with 27 bases separating them. Germline-derived CDR1 and CDR2 are SGHRS and YFSETQ. The length of the CDR3 is 19 residues. The CDR3 spells CASSLNGGERAGPGNEQFF. CDR3 coding DNA: TGCGCCAGCAGCTTGAACGGAGGGGAGAGGGCGGGCCCTGGAAATGAGCAGTTCTTC.